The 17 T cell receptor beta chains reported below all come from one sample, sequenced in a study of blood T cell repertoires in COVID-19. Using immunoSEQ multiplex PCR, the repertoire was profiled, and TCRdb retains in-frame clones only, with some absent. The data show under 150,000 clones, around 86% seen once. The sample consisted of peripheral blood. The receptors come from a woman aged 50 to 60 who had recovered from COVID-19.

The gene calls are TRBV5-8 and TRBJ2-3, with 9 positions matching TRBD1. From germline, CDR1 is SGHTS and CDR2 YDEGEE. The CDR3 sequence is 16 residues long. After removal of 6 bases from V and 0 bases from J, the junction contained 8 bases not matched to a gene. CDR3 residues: CASTFMGQGSTDTQYF. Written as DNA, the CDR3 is TGTGCCAGCACCTTCATGGGACAGGGAAGCACAGATACGCAGTATTTT.

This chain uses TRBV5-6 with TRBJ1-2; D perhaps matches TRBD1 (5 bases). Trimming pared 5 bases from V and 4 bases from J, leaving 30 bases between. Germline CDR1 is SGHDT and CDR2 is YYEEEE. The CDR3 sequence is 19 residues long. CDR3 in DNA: TGTGCCAGCAGAAAGGGTGGAGGGGCGGACACAGAGGGAGTCTATGGCTACACCTTC. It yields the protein CASRKGGGADTEGVYGYTF.

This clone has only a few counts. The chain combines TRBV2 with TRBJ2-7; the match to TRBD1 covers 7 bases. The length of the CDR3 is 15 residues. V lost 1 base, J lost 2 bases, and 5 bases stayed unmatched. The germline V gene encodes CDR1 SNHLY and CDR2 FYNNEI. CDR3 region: CASSEELGQTYEQYF. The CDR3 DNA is TGTGCCAGCAGTGAAGAATTGGGACAGACCTACGAGCAGTACTTC.

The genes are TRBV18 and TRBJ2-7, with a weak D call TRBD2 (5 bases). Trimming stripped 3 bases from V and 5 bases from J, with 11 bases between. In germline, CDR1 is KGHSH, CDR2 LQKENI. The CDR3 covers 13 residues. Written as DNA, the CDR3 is TGTGCCAGCTCACCTATCGGGGTAGACGAGCAGTACTTC. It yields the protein CASSPIGVDEQYF.

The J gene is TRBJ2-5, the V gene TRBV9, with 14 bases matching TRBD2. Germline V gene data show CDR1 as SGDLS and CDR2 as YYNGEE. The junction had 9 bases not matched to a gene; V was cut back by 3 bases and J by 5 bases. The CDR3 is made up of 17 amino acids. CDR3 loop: CASSATSGRALGETQYF. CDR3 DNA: TGTGCCAGCAGCGCGACTAGCGGGAGGGCCTTGGGGGAGACCCAGTACTTC. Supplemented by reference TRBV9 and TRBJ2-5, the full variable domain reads DSGVTQTPKHLITATGQRVTLRCSPRSGDLSVYWYQQSLDQGLQFLIQYYNGEERAKGNILERFSAQQFPDLHSELNLSSLELGDSALYFCASSATSGRALGETQYFGPGTRLLVL.

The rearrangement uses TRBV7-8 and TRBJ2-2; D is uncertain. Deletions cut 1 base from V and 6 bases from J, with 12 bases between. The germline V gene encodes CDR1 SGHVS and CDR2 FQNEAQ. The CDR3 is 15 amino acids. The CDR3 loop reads CASSLGDLVAGELFF. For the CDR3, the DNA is TGTGCCAGCAGCTTAGGAGACCTAGTGGCCGGGGAGCTGTTTTTT.

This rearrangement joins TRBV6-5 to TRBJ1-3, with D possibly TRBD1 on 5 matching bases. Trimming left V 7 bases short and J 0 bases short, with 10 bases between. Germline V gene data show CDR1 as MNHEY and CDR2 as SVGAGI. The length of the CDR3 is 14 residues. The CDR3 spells CASKAGGSGNTIYF. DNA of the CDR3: TGTGCCAGCAAGGCCGGGGGCTCTGGAAACACCATATATTTT.

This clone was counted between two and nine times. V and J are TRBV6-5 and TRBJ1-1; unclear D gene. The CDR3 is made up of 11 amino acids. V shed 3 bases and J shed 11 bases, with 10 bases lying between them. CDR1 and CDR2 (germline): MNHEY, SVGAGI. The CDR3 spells CASSYGLTAFF. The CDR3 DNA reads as TGTGCCAGCAGTTATGGACTCACGGCTTTCTTT.

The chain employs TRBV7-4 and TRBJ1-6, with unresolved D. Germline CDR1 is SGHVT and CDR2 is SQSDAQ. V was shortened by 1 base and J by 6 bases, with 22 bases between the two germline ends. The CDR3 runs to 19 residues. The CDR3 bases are TGTGCCAGCAGCTTAGGACCCTATAACCCCGTCGCGGCTAATTCACCCCTCCACTTT. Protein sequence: CASSLGPYNPVAANSPLHF.

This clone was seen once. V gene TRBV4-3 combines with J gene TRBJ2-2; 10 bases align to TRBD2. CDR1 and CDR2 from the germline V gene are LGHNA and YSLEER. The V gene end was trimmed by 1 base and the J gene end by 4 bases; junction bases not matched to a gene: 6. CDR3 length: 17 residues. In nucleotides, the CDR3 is TGCGCCAGCAGCCAAGGGGTAGCGGGAGGCTTCACCGGGGAGCTGTTTTTT. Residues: CASSQGVAGGFTGELFF.

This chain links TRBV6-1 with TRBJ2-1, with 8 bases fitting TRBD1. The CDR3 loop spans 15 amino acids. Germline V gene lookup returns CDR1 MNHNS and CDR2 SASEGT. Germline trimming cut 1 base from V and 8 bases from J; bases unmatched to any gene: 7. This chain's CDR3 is CASSEGEAGGDEQFF. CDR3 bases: TGTGCCAGCAGTGAAGGGGAGGCAGGGGGCGATGAGCAGTTCTTC.

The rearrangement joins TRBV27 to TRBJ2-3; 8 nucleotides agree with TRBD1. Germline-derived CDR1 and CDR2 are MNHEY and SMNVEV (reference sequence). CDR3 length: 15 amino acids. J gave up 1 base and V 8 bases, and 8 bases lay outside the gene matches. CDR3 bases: TGTGCCAGCGGCGACAGGGGCGTGGGCACAGATACGCAGTATTTT. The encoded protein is CASGDRGVGTDTQYF.

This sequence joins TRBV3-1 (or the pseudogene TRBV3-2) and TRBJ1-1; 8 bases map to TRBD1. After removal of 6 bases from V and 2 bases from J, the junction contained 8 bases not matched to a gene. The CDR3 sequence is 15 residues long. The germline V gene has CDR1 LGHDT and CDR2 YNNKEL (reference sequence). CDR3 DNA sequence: TGTGCCAGCAGGGACTTGACAGGGGCCAACACTGAAGCTTTCTTT. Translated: CASRDLTGANTEAFF.

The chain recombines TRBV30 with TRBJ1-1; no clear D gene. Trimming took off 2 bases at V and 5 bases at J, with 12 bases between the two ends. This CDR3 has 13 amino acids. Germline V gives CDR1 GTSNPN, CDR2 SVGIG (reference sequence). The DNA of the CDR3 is TGTGCCTGGAGTTGGGAGAGTAGGACTGAAGCTTTCTTT. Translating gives CAWSWESRTEAFF.

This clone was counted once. The chain's CDR3 is CASSLALLGEQYF. DNA for the CDR3: TGTGCCAGCAGCTTAGCCCTGCTAGGAGAGCAGTACTTC. The rearrangement links TRBV7-2 to TRBJ2-7, with D uncertain. The CDR3 has 13 amino acids. V gave up 0 bases and J gave up 7 bases, with 10 bases separating them. Germline values: CDR1 SGHTA, CDR2 FQGNSA.

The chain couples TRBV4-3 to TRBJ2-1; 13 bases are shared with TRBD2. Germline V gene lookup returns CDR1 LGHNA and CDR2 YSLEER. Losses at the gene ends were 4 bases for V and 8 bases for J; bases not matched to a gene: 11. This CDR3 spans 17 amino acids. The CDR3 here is CASSPTWTSGSTYEQFF. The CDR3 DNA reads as TGCGCCAGCAGCCCGACCTGGACTAGCGGGAGTACGTATGAGCAGTTCTTC.

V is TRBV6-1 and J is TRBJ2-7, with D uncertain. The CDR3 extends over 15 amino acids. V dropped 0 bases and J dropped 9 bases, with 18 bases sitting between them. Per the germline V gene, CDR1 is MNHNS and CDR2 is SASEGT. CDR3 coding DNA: TGTGCCAGCAGTGAAGCGGGCAGAGCTACACGTGGGCAGTACTTC. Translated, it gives CASSEAGRATRGQYF.